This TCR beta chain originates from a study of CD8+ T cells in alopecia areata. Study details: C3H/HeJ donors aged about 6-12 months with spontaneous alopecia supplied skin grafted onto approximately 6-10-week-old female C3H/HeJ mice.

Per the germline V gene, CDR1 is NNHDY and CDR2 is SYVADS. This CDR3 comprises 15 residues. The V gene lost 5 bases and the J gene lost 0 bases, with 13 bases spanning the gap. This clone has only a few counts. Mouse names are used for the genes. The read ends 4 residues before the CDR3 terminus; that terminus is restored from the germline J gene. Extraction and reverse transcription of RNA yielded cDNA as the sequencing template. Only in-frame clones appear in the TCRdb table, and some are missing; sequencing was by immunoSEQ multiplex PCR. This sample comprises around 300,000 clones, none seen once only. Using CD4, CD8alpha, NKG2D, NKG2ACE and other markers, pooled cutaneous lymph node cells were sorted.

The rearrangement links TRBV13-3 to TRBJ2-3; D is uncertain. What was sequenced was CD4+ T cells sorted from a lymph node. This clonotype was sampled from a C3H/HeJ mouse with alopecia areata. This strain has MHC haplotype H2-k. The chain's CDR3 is CASRPSTVSAETLYF. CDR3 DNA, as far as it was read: TGTGCCAGCAGGCCTTCTACAGTTAGTGCAGAA.